Shown below are 18 T cell receptor beta chains from a single sample sequenced in a study of blood T cell repertoires in COVID-19. The table came from immunoSEQ multiplex PCR; TCRdb's copy has only in-frame clones and leaves some out. The sample yields fewer than 35,000 clones, 89% seen once. Input material: peripheral blood. The receptors were gathered from a man of 80 years or more with acute or convalescent COVID-19.

The rearrangement links TRBV18 to TRBJ2-5, with 9 nucleotides matching TRBD2. Germline assignment: CDR1 KGHSH and CDR2 LQKENI. J was trimmed by 5 bases and V by 3 bases; bases with no gene match: 4. This CDR3 is built from 14 residues. The CDR3 spells CASSPSGSKETQYF. The CDR3 DNA reads TGTGCCAGCTCACCTAGCGGGAGTAAGGAGACCCAGTACTTC.

This chain connects TRBV11-2 to TRBJ1-1; perhaps TRBD1 as D (5 bases). Per the germline V gene, CDR1 is SGHAT and CDR2 is FQNNGV. Trimming took 5 bases from V and 7 from J, leaving 20 bases between them. This CDR3 spans 15 amino acids. CDR3 protein: CASSVHGTPPSEAFF. DNA of the CDR3: TGTGCCAGCAGCGTTCACGGGACTCCGCCCAGTGAAGCTTTCTTT.

CDR3 bases: TGTGCCAGCAGCTTAAAAGCGGGAGGGTTTATGGAGACCCAGTACTTC. Amino acids: CASSLKAGGFMETQYF. J is TRBJ2-5 and V is TRBV5-4, with TRBD2 identical over 10 bases. CDR1 and CDR2 (germline): SGHNT, YYREEE (reference sequence). The junction had 9 bases not matched to a gene; V was cut back by 2 bases and J by 5 bases. This CDR3 is 16 amino acids long.

The rearrangement joins TRBV7-9 to TRBJ1-1, with 7 bases lining up with TRBD1. There are 13 residues in the CDR3. The ends lost 0 bases at V and 12 bases at J; junction bases unmatched: 7. Per the germline V gene, CDR1 is SEHNR and CDR2 is FQNEAQ (reference sequence). The CDR3 here is CASSLAGSQGPFF. The DNA for the CDR3 is TGTGCCAGCAGCTTAGCGGGATCACAGGGGCCTTTCTTT.

The chain uses TRBV30 and TRBJ1-1; a weak D match, TRBD1 (5 bases). Germline V CDR1 and CDR2: GTSNPN, SVGIG (reference sequence). CDR3 length: 13 amino acids. Trimming took off 2 bases at V and 5 bases at J, with 12 bases between the two ends. This CDR3 is CAWSLSRGTEAFF. The CDR3 DNA is TGTGCCTGGAGTTTGTCACGGGGGACTGAAGCTTTCTTT.

This clone was recorded once. V is TRBV11-2 and J is TRBJ2-7; D is uncertain. V shed 4 bases and J shed 7 bases, with 8 bases lying between them. Germline V lookup: CDR1 SGHAT, CDR2 FQNNGV. There are 11 residues in the CDR3. Written as DNA, the CDR3 is TGTGCCAGCAGCTCCTCTCGGGAGCAGTACTTC. Its protein product is CASSSSREQYF. Using reference TRBV11-2 and TRBJ2-7 for the parts outside the CDR3, the full variable domain is EAGVAQSPRYKIIEKRQSVAFWCNPISGHATLYWYQQILGQGPKLLIQFQNNGVVDDSQLPKDRFSAERLKGVDSTLKIQPAKLEDSAVYLCASSSSREQYFGPGTRLTVT.

This sequence joins TRBV6-5 and TRBJ2-3, with D perhaps matching TRBD2 (6 bases). V was pared by 10 bases and J by 0 bases, with 11 bases between. Germline V CDR1 and CDR2: MNHEY, SVGAGI. The CDR3 spans 13 residues. The CDR3 loop reads CATAGQSTDTQYF. The CDR3 DNA follows: TGTGCCACCGCGGGGCAGAGCACAGATACGCAGTATTTT.

This clone was picked up one time. The chain uses TRBV19 and TRBJ1-2; 7 bases line up with TRBD1. Germline V lookup: CDR1 LNHDA, CDR2 SQIVND (reference sequence). This CDR3 region has 14 residues. Losses at the gene ends were 7 bases for V and 2 bases for J; bases not matched to a gene: 7. The CDR3, as DNA: TGTGCCAGTACAAGGACAGGCACAAACTATGGCTACACCTTC. Translation: CASTRTGTNYGYTF.

This clone was seen just once. The rearrangement uses TRBV11-2 and TRBJ2-1; 12 bases fit TRBD2. The CDR3 loop spans 13 amino acids. Germline-derived CDR1 and CDR2 are SGHAT and FQNNGV. J lost 8 bases, V lost 8 bases, and 4 bases had no gene match. CDR3 in DNA: TGTGCCAGCTCCCTAGCGGGAGGGGATGAGCAGTTCTTC. This codes for CASSLAGGDEQFF.

The CDR3 protein is CASSTGQGPEDTQYF. CDR3 DNA sequence: TGTGCCAGCAGCACCGGACAGGGCCCGGAAGATACGCAGTATTTT. This rearrangement joins TRBV7-9 to TRBJ2-3; TRBD1 matches at 8 bases. The CDR3 runs to 15 residues. J was trimmed by 5 bases and V by 5 bases; bases with no gene match: 9. Germline-derived CDR1 and CDR2 are SEHNR and FQNEAQ (reference sequence).

This chain links TRBV5-1 with TRBJ1-3, with D possibly matching TRBD1 (5 bases). Looked up from germline, CDR1 is SGHRS and CDR2 is YFSETQ. V lost 0 bases and J lost 4, with 14 bases in between. This CDR3 has 16 residues. This CDR3 is CASSLDWGGKGNTIYF. The CDR3 DNA follows: TGCGCCAGCAGCTTGGACTGGGGGGGAAAGGGAAACACCATATATTTT. The full variable domain, its missing parts supplied by reference TRBV5-1 and TRBJ1-3, is KAGVTQTPRYLIKTRGQQVTLSCSPISGHRSVSWYQQTPGQGLQFLFEYFSETQRNKGNFPGRFSGRQFSNSRSEMNVSTLELGDSALYLCASSLDWGGKGNTIYFGEGSWLTVV.

The V gene is TRBV29-1, the J gene TRBJ1-5; no clear D. Germline loops: CDR1 SQVTM, CDR2 ANQGSEA. The CDR3 is 15 residues long. V was trimmed by 7 bases and J by 5 bases, leaving 21 bases between them. CDR3 nucleotides: TGCAGCGCAGAGGGATTGCCAGCCCAGGATCAGCCCCAGCATTTT. Protein sequence: CSAEGLPAQDQPQHF.

The chain recombines TRBV4-2 with TRBJ2-1; D uncertain. Trimming removed 2 bases from V and 10 bases from J, with 18 bases in between. Per germline, CDR1 LGHNA and CDR2 YNFKEQ. The CDR3 has 15 residues. The CDR3 DNA reads as TGTGCCAGCAGCCAAATTGGTGTCTCTGCCGGGGAGCAGTTCTTC. This translates into CASSQIGVSAGEQFF.

In its sample, this clone ranks as medium-sized. This sequence joins TRBV28 and TRBJ2-5; TRBD2 matches 7 bases. This CDR3 has 14 residues. Germline CDR1 reads MDHEN; CDR2 reads SYDVKM. Trimming took 3 bases from V and 3 from J; bases not matched to a gene: 4. In DNA form, the CDR3 reads TGTGCCAGCAGTTTCTTGGCGGGGGAAGAGACCCAGTACTTC. Its protein is CASSFLAGEETQYF.

This chain links TRBV28 with TRBJ1-1, with 7 bases lining up with TRBD1. V shed 6 bases, J shed 7 bases, and the junction held 11 bases outside the gene matches. Germline V CDR1 and CDR2: MDHEN, SYDVKM. The CDR3 is 14 amino acids. The CDR3 DNA reads TGTGCCAGCAGCTCTCCGACAGGGACCAATGAAGCTTTCTTT. It translates to CASSSPTGTNEAFF.

The chain is built from TRBV7-9 and TRBJ2-1; TRBD1 matches 7 bases. V shed 2 bases and J 5 bases; nucleotides not matched to a gene: 6. The CDR3 totals 15 residues. Germline V gene lookup returns CDR1 SEHNR and CDR2 FQNEAQ (reference sequence). The CDR3 loop reads CASSLFGTENNEQFF. For the CDR3, the DNA is TGTGCCAGCAGCTTATTCGGGACAGAAAACAATGAGCAGTTCTTC. The whole variable domain, filled in from reference TRBV7-9 and TRBJ2-1, reads DTGVSQNPRHKITKRGQNVTFRCDPISEHNRLYWYRQTLGQGPEFLTYFQNEAQLEKSRLLSDRFSAERPKGSFSTLEIQRTEQGDSAMYLCASSLFGTENNEQFFGPGTRLTVL.

The chain joins TRBV9 to TRBJ2-1; 11 bases are a match to TRBD2. From germline, CDR1 is SGDLS and CDR2 YYNGEE. V shed 2 bases, J shed 9 bases, and the junction held 10 bases outside the gene matches. This CDR3 region has 16 residues. The CDR3 DNA follows: TGTGCCAGCAGCGTGTCTAGCGGGAGGCCGCTAGGTGAGCAGTTCTTC. Translating gives CASSVSSGRPLGEQFF.

This chain connects TRBV5-1 to TRBJ2-7; D is unclear. CDR3 length: 11 residues. CDR1 and CDR2 (germline): SGHRS, YFSETQ. V lost 5 bases to trimming and J lost 7 bases, with 10 bases between them. CDR3 sequence reads: CASSNLREQYF. The DNA for the CDR3 is TGCGCCAGCAGTAACTTACGGGAGCAGTACTTC.